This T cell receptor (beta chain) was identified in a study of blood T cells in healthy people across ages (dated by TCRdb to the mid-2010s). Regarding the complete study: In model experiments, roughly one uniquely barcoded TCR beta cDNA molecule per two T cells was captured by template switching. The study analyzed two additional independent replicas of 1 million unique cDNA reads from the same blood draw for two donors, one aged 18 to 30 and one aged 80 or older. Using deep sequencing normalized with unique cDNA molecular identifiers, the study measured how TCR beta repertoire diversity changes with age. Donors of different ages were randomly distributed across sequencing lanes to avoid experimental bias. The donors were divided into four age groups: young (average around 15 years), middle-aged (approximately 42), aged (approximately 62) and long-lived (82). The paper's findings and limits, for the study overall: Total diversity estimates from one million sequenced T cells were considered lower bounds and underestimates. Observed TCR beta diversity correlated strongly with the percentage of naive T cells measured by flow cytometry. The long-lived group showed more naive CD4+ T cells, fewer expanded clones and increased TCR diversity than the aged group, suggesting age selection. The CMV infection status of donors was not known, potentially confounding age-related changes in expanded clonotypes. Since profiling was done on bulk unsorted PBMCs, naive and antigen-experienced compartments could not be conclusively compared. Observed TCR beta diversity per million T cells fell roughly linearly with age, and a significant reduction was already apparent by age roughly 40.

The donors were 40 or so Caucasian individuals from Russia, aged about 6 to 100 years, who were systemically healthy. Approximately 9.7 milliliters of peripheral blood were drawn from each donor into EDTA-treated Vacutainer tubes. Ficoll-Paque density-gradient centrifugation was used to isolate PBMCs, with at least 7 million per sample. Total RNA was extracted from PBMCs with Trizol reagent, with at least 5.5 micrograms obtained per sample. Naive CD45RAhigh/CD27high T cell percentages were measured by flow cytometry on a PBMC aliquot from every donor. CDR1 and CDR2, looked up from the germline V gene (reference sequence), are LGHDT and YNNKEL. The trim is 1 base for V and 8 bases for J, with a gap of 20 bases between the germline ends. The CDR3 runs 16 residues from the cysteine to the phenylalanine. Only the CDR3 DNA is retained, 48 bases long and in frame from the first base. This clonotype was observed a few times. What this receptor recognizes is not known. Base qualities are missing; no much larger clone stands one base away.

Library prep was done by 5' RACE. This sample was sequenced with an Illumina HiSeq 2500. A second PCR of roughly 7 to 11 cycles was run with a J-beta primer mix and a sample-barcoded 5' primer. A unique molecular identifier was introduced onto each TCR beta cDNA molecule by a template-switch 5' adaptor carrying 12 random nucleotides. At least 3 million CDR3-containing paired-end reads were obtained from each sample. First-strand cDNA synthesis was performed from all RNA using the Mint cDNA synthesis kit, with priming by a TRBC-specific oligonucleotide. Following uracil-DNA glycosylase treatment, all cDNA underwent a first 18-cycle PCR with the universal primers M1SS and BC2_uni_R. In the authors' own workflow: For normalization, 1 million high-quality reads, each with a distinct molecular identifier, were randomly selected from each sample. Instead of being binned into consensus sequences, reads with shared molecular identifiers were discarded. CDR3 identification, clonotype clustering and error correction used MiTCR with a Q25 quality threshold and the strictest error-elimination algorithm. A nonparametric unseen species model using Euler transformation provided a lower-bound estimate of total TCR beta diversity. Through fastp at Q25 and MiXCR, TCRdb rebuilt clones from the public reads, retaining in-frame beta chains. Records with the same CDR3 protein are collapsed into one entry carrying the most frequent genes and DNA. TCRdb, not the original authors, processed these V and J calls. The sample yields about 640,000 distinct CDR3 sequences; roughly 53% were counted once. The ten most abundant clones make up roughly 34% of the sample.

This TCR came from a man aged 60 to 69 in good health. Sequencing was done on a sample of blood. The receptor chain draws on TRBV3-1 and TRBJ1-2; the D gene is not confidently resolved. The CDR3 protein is CASSQGIVPGARGYTF. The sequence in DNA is TGTGCCAGCAGCCAAGGAATCGTTCCCGGCGCCAGGGGCTACACCTTC.